This T cell receptor beta chain was found in a study of shared clonotypes between healthy human individuals. Trimming took off 0 bases at V and 8 bases at J, with 15 bases between the two ends. The CDR3 consists of 15 residues. Germline V gives CDR1 SGHRS, CDR2 YFSETQ. Profiled with immunoSEQ multiplex PCR; TCRdb holds only in-frame clones, not every one. The table shows about 2.3 million clones, with roughly 93% occurring only once. Negatively enriched CD4+ T cells were divided by CD45RA into naive and memory. This TCR was recovered from a man between 18 and 35 years old in good health. Some clones in this sample may be carry-over from other donors' samples. The V gene is TRBV5-1, the J gene TRBJ2-1; no definite D call. Sequencing used naive CD4+ T cells from PBMCs. Subset in this sample: CD45RA+ positively selected. The CDR3 nucleotides are TGCGCCAGCAGCTTGGGGCGACTGTTTGGCGATGAGCAGTTCTTC. This sequence encodes CASSLGRLFGDEQFF.